The rows below give T cell receptor beta chains drawn from one sample of a study of blood T cell repertoires in COVID-19. The repertoire was sequenced with immunoSEQ multiplex PCR; TCRdb's copy has only in-frame clones and lacks some. Among fewer than 120,000 clones listed, 75% to 80% were seen once. The sample comprised peripheral blood. The receptor set was obtained from a woman older than 75 with active or convalescent COVID-19. Each CDR3 is given with its conserved first and last residue. The order of the fields is clone size, V gene, D gene, J gene, CDR3 protein, CDR3 DNA. D genes are given only for firm matches. For some rows the clone size is stated as once, few or many, or as a class when expanded; others skip it.

abundance: -; v_gene: TRBV28; d_gene: -; j_gene: TRBJ1-1; CDR3aa: CASSLKAGWGVRNTEAFF; CDR3nt: TGTGCCAGCAGTTTAAAGGCCGGATGGGGAGTTCGGAACACTGAAGCTTTCTTT
abundance: few; v_gene: TRBV7-8; d_gene: TRBD2; j_gene: TRBJ2-1; CDR3aa: CASSLSPGLANNEQFF; CDR3nt: TGTGCCAGCAGCTTATCTCCGGGACTAGCAAACAATGAGCAGTTCTTC
abundance: -; v_gene: TRBV7-3; d_gene: TRBD2; j_gene: TRBJ2-6; CDR3aa: CASSPGVAGGPGANVLTF; CDR3nt: TGTGCCAGCAGCCCCGGGGTAGCGGGAGGCCCTGGGGCCAACGTCCTGACTTTC
abundance: few; v_gene: TRBV7-8; d_gene: TRBD1; j_gene: TRBJ1-2; CDR3aa: CASSWHRGRDGYTF; CDR3nt: TGTGCCAGCAGCTGGCACAGGGGGCGCGATGGCTACACCTTC
abundance: -; v_gene: TRBV27; d_gene: TRBD2; j_gene: TRBJ2-1; CDR3aa: CASTFYGASGRDEQFF; CDR3nt: TGTGCCAGCACCTTTTACGGGGCTAGCGGGAGGGATGAGCAGTTCTTC
abundance: -; v_gene: TRBV29-1; d_gene: -; j_gene: TRBJ2-1; CDR3aa: CSATSSDEQFF; CDR3nt: TGCAGCGCGACTAGTTCCGATGAGCAGTTCTTC
abundance: -; v_gene: TRBV11-2; d_gene: -; j_gene: TRBJ2-2; CDR3aa: CASSLGLPNTGELFF; CDR3nt: TGTGCCAGCAGCTTAGGCCTACCGAACACCGGGGAGCTGTTTTTT
abundance: -; v_gene: TRBV11-2; d_gene: TRBD2; j_gene: TRBJ2-3; CDR3aa: CASSLVLAGGPNTQYF; CDR3nt: TGTGCCAGCAGCTTAGTGCTAGCGGGAGGGCCGAATACGCAGTATTTT
abundance: once; v_gene: TRBV2; d_gene: -; j_gene: TRBJ2-3; CDR3aa: CASSELVGVADTQYF; CDR3nt: TGTGCCAGCAGTGAACTTGTAGGAGTCGCAGATACGCAGTATTTT
abundance: once; v_gene: TRBV29-1; d_gene: TRBD1; j_gene: TRBJ2-1; CDR3aa: CSVGQGNYNEQFF; CDR3nt: TGCAGCGTGGGACAGGGGAACTACAATGAGCAGTTCTTC
abundance: -; v_gene: TRBV5-1; d_gene: TRBD2; j_gene: TRBJ2-7; CDR3aa: CASSPLSSGSTDEQYF; CDR3nt: TGCGCCAGCAGCCCCTTGAGTAGCGGGAGTACCGACGAGCAGTACTTC
abundance: -; v_gene: TRBV5-1; d_gene: -; j_gene: TRBJ1-5; CDR3aa: CASSLFGDNQPQHF; CDR3nt: TGCGCCAGCAGCTTGTTCGGGGACAATCAGCCCCAGCATTTT
abundance: -; v_gene: TRBV7-8; d_gene: -; j_gene: TRBJ2-7; CDR3aa: CASSWGPKGSYEQYF; CDR3nt: TGTGCCAGCAGTTGGGGCCCCAAGGGGTCCTACGAGCAGTACTTC
abundance: -; v_gene: TRBV15; d_gene: -; j_gene: TRBJ1-5; CDR3aa: CATSRDPTGGGQPQHF; CDR3nt: TGTGCCACCAGCAGAGATCCGACTGGGGGAGGGCAGCCCCAGCATTTT
abundance: -; v_gene: TRBV9; d_gene: TRBD2; j_gene: TRBJ2-1; CDR3aa: CASSVLSGTQYNEQFF; CDR3nt: TGTGCCAGCAGCGTTTTGAGCGGGACTCAATACAATGAGCAGTTCTTC
abundance: -; v_gene: TRBV10-3; d_gene: TRBD1; j_gene: TRBJ1-3; CDR3aa: CAITGQGSGNTIYF; CDR3nt: TGTGCCATCACCGGACAGGGGTCTGGAAACACCATATATTTT
abundance: -; v_gene: TRBV29-1; d_gene: TRBD2; j_gene: TRBJ2-1; CDR3aa: CSDRLAGVPEQFF; CDR3nt: TGCAGCGACCGACTAGCGGGAGTTCCTGAGCAGTTCTTC
abundance: once; v_gene: TRBV6-5; d_gene: -; j_gene: TRBJ1-2; CDR3aa: CASSMGAGDYGYTF; CDR3nt: TGTGCCAGCAGTATGGGGGCTGGGGACTATGGCTACACCTTC
abundance: -; v_gene: TRBV2; d_gene: TRBD1; j_gene: TRBJ2-7; CDR3aa: CASSPTGGRGWEQYF; CDR3nt: TGTGCCAGCAGTCCTACAGGGGGCAGGGGCTGGGAGCAGTACTTC
abundance: -; v_gene: TRBV7-3; d_gene: TRBD2; j_gene: TRBJ2-7; CDR3aa: CASSLGGTTEQYF; CDR3nt: TGTGCCAGCAGCTTAGGAGGGACTACTGAGCAGTACTTC
abundance: -; v_gene: TRBV9; d_gene: -; j_gene: TRBJ2-4; CDR3aa: CASSPPGEAKNIQYF; CDR3nt: TGTGCCAGCAGCCCCCCAGGTGAGGCCAAAAACATTCAGTACTTC
abundance: few; v_gene: TRBV11-2; d_gene: TRBD1; j_gene: TRBJ2-7; CDR3aa: CASRRGTGDAEQYF; CDR3nt: TGTGCCAGCCGTCGAGGGACAGGGGATGCCGAGCAGTACTTC
abundance: -; v_gene: TRBV18; d_gene: TRBD1; j_gene: TRBJ1-5; CDR3aa: CASSPSGGYQPQHF; CDR3nt: TGTGCCAGCTCACCGTCAGGGGGTTATCAGCCCCAGCATTTT
abundance: -; v_gene: TRBV12-3/TRBV12-4; d_gene: -; j_gene: TRBJ1-2; CDR3aa: CASSQRDYGYTF; CDR3nt: TGTGCCAGCAGCCAACGGGACTATGGCTACACCTTC
abundance: -; v_gene: TRBV19; d_gene: TRBD1; j_gene: TRBJ2-1; CDR3aa: CASRPGQGSRGAYNEQFF; CDR3nt: TGTGCCAGTAGACCGGGACAGGGTTCGCGGGGTGCCTACAATGAGCAGTTCTTC
abundance: -; v_gene: TRBV5-1; d_gene: TRBD2; j_gene: TRBJ2-3; CDR3aa: CASSLGGTSGSTDTQYF; CDR3nt: TGCGCCAGCAGCTTGGGTGGGACTAGCGGTTCCACAGATACGCAGTATTTT
abundance: -; v_gene: TRBV11-3; d_gene: TRBD2; j_gene: TRBJ2-7; CDR3aa: CASSPGGDTTYEQYF; CDR3nt: TGTGCCAGCAGCCCGGGAGGGGACACAACCTACGAGCAGTACTTC
abundance: -; v_gene: TRBV5-1; d_gene: TRBD1; j_gene: TRBJ1-6; CDR3aa: CASSLQGPPYNSPLHF; CDR3nt: TGCGCCAGCAGCTTACAGGGGCCCCCCTATAATTCACCCCTCCACTTT
abundance: -; v_gene: TRBV5-1; d_gene: TRBD2; j_gene: TRBJ2-7; CDR3aa: CASSFRLAGVEEQYF; CDR3nt: TGCGCCAGCAGCTTCCGACTAGCGGGAGTGGAAGAGCAGTACTTC
abundance: few; v_gene: TRBV12-5; d_gene: -; j_gene: TRBJ1-1; CDR3aa: CASGTTGITEAFF; CDR3nt: TGTGCTAGTGGGACGACAGGAATCACTGAAGCTTTCTTT
abundance: few; v_gene: TRBV2; d_gene: -; j_gene: TRBJ1-4; CDR3aa: CASSGQGRGKLFF; CDR3nt: TGTGCCAGCAGTGGTCAGGGGCGCGGAAAACTGTTTTTT
abundance: -; v_gene: TRBV6-2/TRBV6-3; d_gene: TRBD1; j_gene: TRBJ1-2; CDR3aa: CASSPDRQGAYGYTF; CDR3nt: TGTGCCAGCAGTCCCGATCGACAGGGGGCCTATGGCTACACCTTC
abundance: -; v_gene: TRBV3-1/TRBV3-2; d_gene: -; j_gene: TRBJ2-2; CDR3aa: CASSQDRGGRTGELFF; CDR3nt: TGTGCCAGCAGCCAAGATAGGGGGGGGCGCACCGGGGAGCTGTTTTTT
abundance: -; v_gene: TRBV7-8; d_gene: -; j_gene: TRBJ1-2; CDR3aa: CASSLGTEGGYTF; CDR3nt: TGTGCCAGCAGCTTAGGGACCGAGGGTGGCTACACCTTC
abundance: -; v_gene: TRBV30; d_gene: -; j_gene: TRBJ2-2; CDR3aa: CAWSARRSGGLNTGELFF; CDR3nt: TGTGCCTGGAGTGCCCGTCGTAGCGGCGGATTGAACACCGGGGAGCTGTTTTTT
abundance: -; v_gene: TRBV6-1; d_gene: -; j_gene: TRBJ1-5; CDR3aa: CASSDFSGSLGNQPQHF; CDR3nt: TGTGCCAGCAGTGACTTTAGCGGCAGTCTTGGCAATCAGCCCCAGCATTTT
abundance: -; v_gene: TRBV6-2/TRBV6-3; d_gene: -; j_gene: TRBJ2-3; CDR3aa: CASSYGGDPPDTQYF; CDR3nt: TGTGCCAGCAGTTACGGCGGGGACCCGCCAGATACGCAGTATTTT